This T cell receptor (beta chain) was recovered during a study of early T cells in non-severe SARS-CoV-2 infection. Study-level background: The authors sequenced bulk RNA from unsorted whole blood, leaving chains unpaired.

This clonotype was observed at least ten times. As yet, its antigen is unknown. As part of library construction, unique molecular identifiers were attached to individual cDNA molecules. Via MiXCR, TCRdb re-called the 5' RACE reads, giving one row per CDR3 protein. The sample holds 30,000 to 35,000 distinct CDR3 sequences, roughly 6% seen once. Germline lookup yields CDR1 LGHNA and CDR2 YSLEER. V lost 0 bases to trimming and J lost 6 bases, with 12 bases between them. This CDR3 has 14 residues. Findings and limits, study-wide: Database matching using VDJdb favored anti-spike CD8 responses, with private and CD4 specificities left missing.

Sequenced input: whole blood. The sequence derives from an adult who was a healthcare worker with PCR-confirmed SARS-CoV-2 infection or an uninfected control (not recorded which). The chain couples TRBV4-3 to TRBJ2-7; maybe TRBD1 (5 bases). CDR3 nucleotides: TGCGCCAGCAGCCAAGATTGGGGCAGTAGCGAGCAGTACTTC. Translation gives CASSQDWGSSEQYF.